This is a list of T cell receptor beta chains from one sample in a study of regulatory T cells in long-lasting Graves disease. TCRdb re-called the multiplex PCR reads through MiXCR, storing one row per CDR3 protein. This table holds over 500,000 distinct CDR3 sequences, under 20% found once. The same specimen was also included in a second study, on T cells in Graves' hyperthyroidism and ophthalmopathy.

The sample consisted of peripheral blood mononuclear cells (PBMCs), taken at new diagnosis, from a patient treated with antithyroid drugs. These receptors originate from a woman aged 30 to 39 with Graves disease. CDR3s leave out the opening cysteine and the closing phenylalanine or tryptophan. The order of the fields is V gene, CDR3 protein.

>TRBV7-9
ASSLWSTGELF
>TRBV11-2
ASSQDLTGASNEKLF
>TRBV28
ASSSGGVGTDTQY
>TRBV7-9
ASSLGQGWRTDTQY
>TRBV24-1
ATSETGALPQH
>TRBV2
ASSAIGPQPQH
>TRBV29-1
SVDGPGLNYGYT
>TRBV7-9
ASSLGEQY
>TRBV5-1
ASSLVQLAGGYEQY
>TRBV20-1
SARGTGQGGTEAF